The rows below give T cell receptor beta chains drawn from one sample of a study of T cells in narcolepsy. Sequencing was performed with immunoSEQ multiplex PCR; in TCRdb, only in-frame clones are kept and a portion is missing. The table includes about 33,000 clones, about nine tenths detected once. The sample consisted of CD45RA- memory CD4+ T cells from PBMCs. These receptor sequences come from a human donor with narcolepsy. CDR3s include the opening cysteine and the closing phenylalanine or tryptophan. D genes are given only for firm matches. Rows give clone size only sometimes, using once, few, many, or a class for an expanded clone.

v_gene,j_gene,d_gene,abundance,len,CDR3nt,CDR3aa
TRBV6-5,TRBJ2-3,TRBD2,once,14,TGTGCCAGCAGCCTCAGCGGGGGGGCAGATACGCAGTATTTT,CASSLSGGADTQYF
TRBV7-9,TRBJ2-5,NA,few,14,TGTGCCAGCAGCTTGACAACGGGGCAAGAGACCCAGTACTTC,CASSLTTGQETQYF
TRBV6-5,TRBJ1-1,NA,NA,10,TGTGCCAGCGGATTATCCGAAGCTTTCTTT,CASGLSEAFF
TRBV9,TRBJ2-7,NA,NA,14,TGTGCCAGCAGCGTAGGGACGGATCCCTACGAGCAGTACTTC,CASSVGTDPYEQYF
TRBV2,TRBJ1-2,TRBD1,NA,16,TGTGCCAGCAGTGGAGGGGGGGACAGAACTAACTATGGCTACACCTTC,CASSGGGDRTNYGYTF
TRBV6-5,TRBJ2-3,NA,NA,14,TGTGCCAGCAGTAAGGGGGGGAGCACAGATACGCAGTATTTT,CASSKGGSTDTQYF
TRBV5-1,TRBJ1-4,NA,few,14,TGCGCCAGCAGCTTAGGGGGAATAGGTGAAAAACTGTTTTTT,CASSLGGIGEKLFF
TRBV4-2,TRBJ2-2,TRBD2,few,17,TGTGCCAGCAGCCAGACTAGCGGGGGGCTGGGCACCGGGGAGCTGTTTTTT,CASSQTSGGLGTGELFF
TRBV2,TRBJ2-1,NA,NA,12,TGTGCCAGCAGGGATCAGTTCAATGAGCAGTTCTTC,CASRDQFNEQFF
TRBV7-2,TRBJ2-2,TRBD2,NA,15,TGTGCCAGCACCTTTTGGGGGGGGAACACCGGGGAGCTGTTTTTT,CASTFWGGNTGELFF
TRBV25-1,TRBJ2-7,TRBD1,NA,12,TGTGCCAGGCCGGGACAGTACTACGAGCAGTACTTC,CARPGQYYEQYF
TRBV5-1,TRBJ2-2,TRBD2,NA,15,TGCGCCAGCCAGAGCGGGAGCTTTGGTTCCGGGGAGCTGTTTTTT,CASQSGSFGSGELFF
TRBV6-1,TRBJ1-6,NA,NA,14,TGTGCCAGCAGTGAATCTTACGGAAATTCACCCCTCCACTTT,CASSESYGNSPLHF
TRBV10-3,TRBJ2-7,NA,NA,14,TGTGCCATCAGTGAAATGGGGTCGGCCTACGAGCAGTACTTC,CAISEMGSAYEQYF
TRBV5-5,TRBJ1-5,NA,NA,13,TGTGCCAGCAGTCGGGCCCCGGTGGAGCCCCAGCATTTT,CASSRAPVEPQHF
TRBV10-3,TRBJ1-3,TRBD1,NA,15,TGTGCCACCCGGGACAGGCAACTCTCTGGAAACACCATATATTTT,CATRDRQLSGNTIYF
TRBV6-1,TRBJ1-1,NA,NA,14,TGTGCCAGCAGTGACCGGCAGGGAAGCACTGAAGCTTTCTTT,CASSDRQGSTEAFF
TRBV30,TRBJ2-7,NA,NA,14,TGTGCCTGGAGAAGGGGCAGTGGCTCCTACGAGCAGTACTTC,CAWRRGSGSYEQYF
TRBV27,TRBJ1-1,TRBD1,once,14,TGTGCCAGCAAGGACAGGGCGTCGTCGACTGAAGCTTTCTTT,CASKDRASSTEAFF
TRBV6-5,TRBJ2-7,NA,NA,15,TGTGCCAGCAGCCGCAGACTTGGGAGCTCCTACGAGCAGTACTTC,CASSRRLGSSYEQYF
TRBV5-1,TRBJ1-4,TRBD1,once,17,TGCGCCAGCAGCCGATGGGGGGACAGGGCAACTAATGAAAAACTGTTTTTT,CASSRWGDRATNEKLFF
TRBV5-1,TRBJ1-4,NA,NA,15,TGCGCCAGCAGCTTGGGTGAGAGGTTTAATGAAAAACTGTTTTTT,CASSLGERFNEKLFF
TRBV19,TRBJ1-5,TRBD1,NA,15,TGTGCCAGTAGTCCCCTCGGGACAGGGAATCAGCCCCAGCATTTT,CASSPLGTGNQPQHF
TRBV6-1,TRBJ2-1,NA,few,14,TGTGCCAGCCAGACTGGAGGGGCGGACAATGAGCAGTTCTTC,CASQTGGADNEQFF
TRBV4-2,TRBJ2-5,NA,NA,17,TGTGCCAGCAGCCAAGAAGGCTGGCGGGGTACTCAAGAGACCCAGTACTTC,CASSQEGWRGTQETQYF
TRBV6-5,TRBJ2-1,TRBD2,NA,16,TGTGCCAGCAGGTACAGGACTAGCGGGGGGTACAATGAGCAGTTCTTC,CASRYRTSGGYNEQFF
TRBV6-1,TRBJ2-3,TRBD2,NA,16,TGTGCCAGCAGTGTGGGGGAAGCGGGAGTGGCAGATACGCAGTATTTT,CASSVGEAGVADTQYF
TRBV2,TRBJ1-4,NA,NA,12,TGTGCCAGCTCGGAGAACGGTGAAAAACTGTTTTTT,CASSENGEKLFF
TRBV14,TRBJ2-7,TRBD2,NA,15,TGTGCCAGCAGCCAAATCGGACTAGCGGGGGTTGAGCAGTACTTC,CASSQIGLAGVEQYF
TRBV6-5,TRBJ2-7,TRBD2,NA,15,TGTGCCAGCAGAAGGGGACTAGCGGGCTACTACGAGCAGTACTTC,CASRRGLAGYYEQYF
TRBV18,TRBJ1-1,NA,NA,12,TGTGCCAGCTCACCACAGTCCACTGAAGCTTTCTTT,CASSPQSTEAFF
TRBV9,TRBJ2-1,NA,NA,14,TGTGCCAGCAGCGTTTCAACCGGGGTGGGTGAGCAGTTCTTC,CASSVSTGVGEQFF
TRBV30,TRBJ2-1,TRBD2,NA,15,TGTGCCTGGAGTGTAGGGCTAGCGGTTAACAATGAGCAGTTCTTC,CAWSVGLAVNNEQFF
TRBV5-1,TRBJ2-5,NA,NA,12,TGCGCCAGCAGCTTTGACCAAGAGACCCAGTACTTC,CASSFDQETQYF
TRBV5-1,TRBJ2-1,NA,once,16,TGCGCCAGCAGCTTGGGTTCGGGGGCCCCCTACAATGAGCAGTTCTTC,CASSLGSGAPYNEQFF
TRBV5-4,TRBJ1-2,NA,NA,15,TGTGCCAGCAGCTTGGGTTTCCGGGACGGAGGAGGCTACACCTTC,CASSLGFRDGGGYTF
TRBV6-5,TRBJ1-4,NA,NA,14,TGTGCCAGCAGTTGGGACGGACAGAATGAAAAACTGTTTTTT,CASSWDGQNEKLFF
TRBV19,TRBJ1-2,NA,NA,16,TGTGCCAGTAGCCCCTGGGACTTCCCGATTTTCTATGGCTACACCTTC,CASSPWDFPIFYGYTF
TRBV14,TRBJ2-2,TRBD2,NA,16,TGTGCCAGCAGCCCCTTAACTAGCGGGGGGTCCGGGGAGCTGTTTTTT,CASSPLTSGGSGELFF
TRBV9,TRBJ2-2,TRBD1,NA,14,TGTGCCAGCCAGGGACAGGGTTCAGCCGGGGAGCTGTTTTTT,CASQGQGSAGELFF
TRBV6-1,TRBJ2-2,NA,NA,14,TGTGCCAGCAGCTTACAGGGGAACACCGGGGAGCTGTTTTTT,CASSLQGNTGELFF